This TCR beta chain originates from a study of identical twins (dated by TCRdb to about 2016). Broadly, across the study: The study deep-sequenced TCR alpha and beta repertoires from monozygotic twins, unrelated adults of various ages and cord blood to test whether fetal clonotypes persist. Replicate twin experiments were performed at different times using different library preparation protocols to rule out contamination. On the study overall, not on this receptor specifically: Conclusions relied on cross-sectional statistical analysis, since the same donors could not be followed over many years. Invariant T cells such as MAIT and iNKT could partly confound zero-insertion analyses, though diverse VJ usage argued against this for most clonotypes. The excess sharing between twins in beta out-of-frame sequences was weaker because fewer shared sequences reduced the signal-to-noise ratio. In monozygotic twins, out-of-frame TCR alpha sharing was systematically underestimated by recombination models, although the models agreed with sharing between unrelated individuals. Abundant cord blood beta clonotypes carried fewer insertions; young adult naive repertoires showed a weaker similar trend, while memory repertoires showed none. Compared with coincidental sharing between unrelated individuals, an excess of low generation-probability sequences was observed among out-of-frame TCR alpha sequences shared between twins.

As encoded in the germline V gene, CDR1 is SNHLY while CDR2 is FYNNEI. V is pared back by 10 bases and J by 1 base, with 16 bases lying between the germline termini. Counted from cysteine to phenylalanine, this CDR3 has 14 amino acids. The kept DNA is CDR3 alone, 42 bases in frame from the first base. The protocol used for the library was 5' RACE. The run used an Illumina HiSeq 2000. A universal primer binding site was introduced by template switching, and a unique molecular identifier was present in the final cDNA, enabling accurate counting of TCR cDNA molecules. First-strand cDNA for TCR alpha and beta chains was synthesized from specific primers in the conserved constant-segment region. Each cDNA library was double barcoded, with a SMART-Mk sample barcode plus Illumina barcodes, to control for contamination. TruSeq adapter sequences along with Illumina sample barcodes were introduced in two successive PCR steps. The Illumina HiSeq platform was used with custom primers to sequence TCR alpha and beta cDNA libraries. In the authors' own workflow: Raw reads were processed with MiGEC to extract unique molecular identifiers, and MiXCR was used to determine CDR3 positions. Recombination models were inferred per individual with the repgenHMM and IGoR tools using an EM algorithm. Shared clonotype analysis was performed with the tcR package in R, normalizing sharing by the product of cloneset sizes. Out-of-frame nonproductive sequences were analyzed to study raw recombination free of thymic and clonal selection effects. Clones were called with MiXCR by TCRdb after fastp trimmed the public reads at Q25, and only in-frame beta chains were retained. Every CDR3 protein is listed once, alongside the most common genes and DNA of its rows. TCRdb, not the original authors, processed these V and J calls. This sample gives nearly 650,000 distinct CDR3 sequences in total; around 7.5% of them show up just once. About 1.5% of the sample is taken by the ten largest.

In regard to this clonotype: Its specific antigen is unknown. No much larger clone exists at a distance of one base, and base qualities are not known.

All donors were healthy Caucasians. The twin cohort comprised three pairs of female monozygotic twins, all aged roughly 18 to 30 years. RNA for TCR libraries was isolated from peripheral blood mononuclear cells. The same sample was also used in a study of yellow fever vaccine responses in identical twins. The second study, in turn, reports: According to the authors, in identical twins the way T cells responded to vaccination appeared partly convergent and partly personalized. Focusing on identical twins, the study followed the T cell clones that responded to the vaccine, and did so with precision.

In this chain, TRBV2 is recombined with TRBJ1-1; the D gene cannot be named for sure. The sequenced sample was PBMCs. This sequence was found in a woman between 18 and 29 years old in good health. The CDR3 region has the sequence CATRLEGTNTEAFF. The DNA reads TGTGCCACCCGTCTGGAAGGTACGAACACTGAAGCTTTCTTT.